The 22 T cell receptor beta chains presented below share a single source sample, sequenced in a study of blood T cells in healthy people across ages. Combining a sample-barcoded 5' primer with a J-beta primer mix, a second PCR ran for about 7 to 11 cycles. Via MiXCR, TCRdb re-called the 5' RACE reads, giving one row per CDR3 protein. This sample yields about 640,000 distinct CDR3 sequences, of which approximately 59% are seen a single time; over 35% belongs to the top ten. Sequenced: blood. All receptors derive from a man aged 55 to 69 in good health.

About this clonotype itself: A much larger clone is a single base away; this may be a read error. The gene calls are TRBV7-9 and TRBJ2-3, with D hard to call. The CDR3 spans 11 residues. Looked up from germline, CDR1 is SEHNR and CDR2 is FQNEAQ (reference sequence). The V end lost 6 bases, the J end lost 13 bases, and 14 bases lay between the germline ends. CDR3 nucleotide sequence: TGTGCCAGCAGGGCAAAGGAACCAAAGTATTTT. Translated: CASRAKEPKYF.

The chain carries TRBV29-1 and TRBJ2-1; D not resolved. V shed 0 bases and J shed 7 bases, with 4 bases lying between them. Germline loops: CDR1 SQVTM, CDR2 ANQGSEA. The length of the CDR3 is 11 residues. The CDR3 is CSVEEGNEQFF. The CDR3 DNA is TGCAGCGTTGAAGAGGGTAATGAGCAGTTCTTC.

This chain uses TRBV10-1 with TRBJ1-1, with TRBD1 identical over 12 bases. Germline lookup yields CDR1 WNHNN and CDR2 SYGVQD (reference sequence). Germline trimming cut 3 bases from V and 6 bases from J; bases unmatched to any gene: 8. This CDR3 region has 16 residues. Here the CDR3 DNA reads TGCGCCAGCAGTGATCTACTGGGACAGGGGGCCTCTGAAGCTTTCTTT. It encodes CASSDLLGQGASEAFF.

This chain uses TRBV7-9 with TRBJ2-3, with a tentative D call TRBD2 (6 bases). Germline loops: CDR1 SEHNR, CDR2 FQNEAQ (reference sequence). V lost 2 bases and J lost 0, with 12 bases in between. This CDR3 has 16 residues. The CDR3 region has the DNA TGTGCCAGCAGCTTACGGGAGACTAGTAGCACAGATACGCAGTATTTT. It is translated as CASSLRETSSTDTQYF.

This clonotype was seen a few times. V is TRBV5-1 and J is TRBJ2-7, with D tentatively TRBD1 (5 bases). Germline V gives CDR1 SGHRS, CDR2 YFSETQ. CDR3 length equals 13 residues. V was trimmed by 2 bases and J by 2 bases, leaving 8 bases between them. This CDR3 is CASSLTRAYEQYF. DNA of the CDR3: TGCGCCAGCAGCTTAACCAGGGCCTACGAGCAGTACTTC.

This chain connects TRBV5-1 to TRBJ2-3, with 7 bases matching TRBD2. CDR1 and CDR2 from the germline V gene are SGHRS and YFSETQ. Unmatched junction bases numbered 4, after V lost 4 bases and J lost 2 bases. This CDR3 contains 14 residues. The CDR3 region has the DNA TGCGCCAGCAGCGGGACTACTTACACAGATACGCAGTATTTT. Amino acid sequence: CASSGTTYTDTQYF.

This clonotype was observed a few times. This chain joins TRBV5-1 and TRBJ2-1; TRBD2 matches at 7 bases. This CDR3 contains 15 residues. The germline CDR1 and CDR2 sequences are SGHRS and YFSETQ. Losses at the gene ends were 7 bases for V and 6 bases for J; bases not matched to a gene: 13. The CDR3 nucleotides are TGCGCCAGCCACGGGGGGTATTTTCCGGGCAATGAGCAGTTCTTC. It is translated as CASHGGYFPGNEQFF.

V is TRBV3-1 and J is TRBJ2-7; 10 bases are a match to TRBD2. The germline gives CDR1 LGHDT, CDR2 YNNKEL (reference sequence). The CDR3 runs 14 residues. Trimming removed 5 bases from V and 6 bases from J; junction bases left unmatched: 7. CDR3 loop: CASSSSSGGSEQYF. In DNA, the CDR3 is TGTGCCAGCAGCTCGTCTAGCGGGGGATCCGAGCAGTACTTC.

V is TRBV12-3 or TRBV12-4 and J is TRBJ2-5; D uncertain. V dropped 7 bases and J dropped 0 bases, with 18 bases sitting between them. This CDR3 comprises 16 residues. The CDR3 is CASMGTADRYQETQYF. The CDR3 DNA reads as TGTGCCAGCATGGGAACCGCAGACCGGTACCAAGAGACCCAGTACTTC.

The V and J genes are TRBV12-3 or TRBV12-4 and TRBJ2-7; 10 nucleotides line up with TRBD2. Germline trimming cut 5 bases from V and 7 bases from J; bases unmatched to any gene: 11. This CDR3 region has 15 residues. The CDR3 region is CASSPGLAEGGEQYF. The CDR3 nucleotides are TGTGCCAGCAGTCCCGGACTAGCGGAGGGGGGTGAGCAGTACTTC.

The rearrangement links TRBV3-1 to TRBJ2-7; D call uncertain. The ends were cut back, 4 bases at V and 7 bases at J, with 11 bases in the middle. Germline lookup yields CDR1 LGHDT and CDR2 YNNKEL (reference sequence). The CDR3 sequence is 12 residues long. CDR3 region: CASSPRMNEQYF. The CDR3 DNA reads as TGTGCCAGCAGCCCCAGGATGAATGAGCAGTACTTC.

This chain connects TRBV7-2 to TRBJ2-4; 11 bases agree with TRBD1. Germline V gene data show CDR1 as SGHTA and CDR2 as FQGNSA. Losses at the gene ends were 1 base for V and 6 bases for J; bases not matched to a gene: 8. The CDR3 is made up of 17 amino acids. CDR3 sequence reads: CASSLEGTGGLGNIQYF. The CDR3 coding sequence is TGTGCCAGCAGCTTAGAAGGGACAGGGGGTCTTGGAAACATTCAGTACTTC.

The rearrangement joins TRBV7-2 to TRBJ2-1; 8 bases align to TRBD1. Looked up from germline, CDR1 is SGHTA and CDR2 is FQGNSA. The trim removed 4 bases at V and 4 bases at J, leaving 9 bases unmatched. The CDR3 has 16 amino acids. The CDR3 coding sequence is TGTGCCAGCAGCTCACGACAGGGGCCGGCGTACAATGAGCAGTTCTTC. Translated, it gives CASSSRQGPAYNEQFF. Complete variable domain (other parts from reference TRBV7-2 and TRBJ2-1): GAGVSQSPSNKVTEKGKDVELRCDPISGHTALYWYRQSLGQGLEFLIYFQGNSAPDKSGLPSDRFSAERTGGSVSTLTIQRTQQEDSAVYLCASSSRQGPAYNEQFFGPGTRLTVL.

This clonotype was counted a few times. The chain couples TRBV4-1 to TRBJ2-7, with 11 bases that match TRBD2. CDR1 is MGHRA, CDR2 YSYEKL, per germline. With V trimmed by 1 base and J by 7 bases, 6 bases remained unmatched. The CDR3 is 15 amino acids. The chain's CDR3 is CASSQGASGGFEQYF. The CDR3 DNA sequence: TGCGCCAGCAGCCAAGGGGCTAGCGGGGGGTTTGAGCAGTACTTC.

This chain connects TRBV4-1 to TRBJ1-5, with D perhaps TRBD1 (6 bases). V was shortened by 0 bases and J by 6 bases, with 15 bases between the two germline ends. The CDR3 is 16 residues long. Germline V CDR1 and CDR2: MGHRA, YSYEKL. CDR3 sequence (DNA): TGCGCCAGCAGCCAAGATACGCAGGGGAGGCGTCAGCCCCAGCATTTT. Translating it yields CASSQDTQGRRQPQHF.

The chain joins TRBV7-9 to TRBJ2-1; perhaps D is TRBD1 or TRBD2 (5 bases each). The CDR3 is 12 residues long. Germline CDR1 and CDR2: SEHNR and FQNEAQ (reference sequence). V was clipped by 3 bases and J by 15 bases, with 15 bases between them. CDR3 amino acids: CASSLGDQAWFF. CDR3 DNA: TGTGCCAGCAGCTTGGGGGACCAGGCGTGGTTCTTC. Together with reference TRBV7-9 and TRBJ2-1, the CDR3 gives the full variable domain: DTGVSQNPRHKITKRGQNVTFRCDPISEHNRLYWYRQTLGQGPEFLTYFQNEAQLEKSRLLSDRFSAERPKGSFSTLEIQRTEQGDSAMYLCASSLGDQAWFFGPGTRLTVL.

This CDR3 is CSAPHRTGGTDTQYF. CDR3 bases: TGCAGTGCTCCCCACCGCACAGGCGGCACAGATACGCAGTATTTT. This chain joins TRBV20-1 and TRBJ2-3; possibly TRBD1 for D (5 bases). Germline V gene data show CDR1 as DFQATT and CDR2 as SNEGSKA (reference sequence). V lost 5 bases and J lost 1, with 16 bases in between. This CDR3 has 15 amino acids.

The sample holds a few counts of this clonotype. A much larger clone lies a single base off, so this may be a read error. The rearrangement uses TRBV29-1 and TRBJ2-7; TRBD1 matches at 9 bases. The V gene end was trimmed by 4 bases and the J gene end by 9 bases; junction bases not matched to a gene: 10. Per germline, CDR1 SQVTM and CDR2 ANQGSEA. This CDR3 is 13 amino acids long. CDR3 loop: CSVAGQGHTPQYF. The DNA for the CDR3 is TGCAGCGTTGCCGGACAGGGGCACACACCGCAGTACTTC.

This clonotype was counted only a few times. The chain has TRBV12-3 or TRBV12-4 and TRBJ1-2; TRBD1 might be the D (6 bases). V lost 5 bases and J 7 bases, leaving 20 bases between the germline ends. CDR3 size: 15 residues. The chain's CDR3 is CASSPFPGVSGGYTF. The DNA of the CDR3 is TGTGCCAGCAGTCCATTTCCAGGGGTTTCGGGTGGCTACACCTTC.

This clonotype was observed once. This chain joins TRBV6-5 and TRBJ2-5; D is unresolved. Germline V gives CDR1 MNHEY, CDR2 SVGAGI. The CDR3 extends over 14 amino acids. V was trimmed by 5 bases and J by 2 bases, leaving 12 bases between them. This CDR3 reads CASSAWTGQETQYF. CDR3 nucleotides: TGTGCCAGCAGTGCCTGGACGGGTCAAGAGACCCAGTACTTC.

This clonotype appeared a single time. The chain is built from TRBV10-2 and TRBJ2-1, with unresolved D. The CDR3 loop spans 12 amino acids. V was cut by 7 bases and J by 0 bases, with 4 bases left in between. Germline-derived CDR1 and CDR2 are WSHSY and SAAADI. CDR3 DNA sequence: TGCGCCAGCAAGAACTCCTACAATGAGCAGTTCTTC. This translates into CASKNSYNEQFF.

This clonotype was observed once. V usage is TRBV5-1 and J usage is TRBJ1-1; no definite D call. In germline, CDR1 is SGHRS, CDR2 YFSETQ. This CDR3 has 13 residues. Trimming shortened V by 2 bases and J by 4 bases, and 9 bases separated the two germline ends. The CDR3 DNA is TGCGCCAGCAGCTTTGGCAGTAGCACTGAAGCTTTCTTT. Amino acids: CASSFGSSTEAFF.